These T cell receptor beta chains were read from a single sample in a study of blood T cells in healthy people across ages. TCRdb reanalysed the 5' RACE reads using MiXCR and keeps one entry per CDR3 protein. The sample records over a million distinct CDR3 sequences, 40% to 45% being singletons. The sample taken for sequencing was blood. The receptors here all came from a woman aged 55-70 years in good health. Both conserved end residues are part of each CDR3. The D gene is left open where the match is weak. The size field is filled for only some rows; it gives once, few, many or a size class.

>NA|TRBJ2-1|13|TRBD2|TRBV12-3/TRBV12-4
CASRRTSADEQFF
TGTGCCAGCAGACGAACTAGCGCAGATGAGCAGTTCTTC
>NA|TRBJ2-1|16|NA|TRBV11-2
CASSHPARASYNEQFF
TGTGCCAGCAGCCACCCAGCACGGGCCTCCTACAATGAGCAGTTCTTC
>few|TRBJ1-1|16|NA|TRBV4-2
CASSQGGRLMNTEAFF
TGTGCCAGCAGCCAAGGGGGGCGGCTAATGAACACTGAAGCTTTCTTT
>NA|TRBJ2-1|13|NA|TRBV10-2
CASKDYTPNEQFF
TGCGCCAGCAAGGACTATACACCAAATGAGCAGTTCTTC
>NA|TRBJ1-2|12|NA|TRBV11-2
CASSPEGHGYTF
TGTGCCAGCAGCCCAGAGGGTCATGGCTACACCTTC
>NA|TRBJ1-5|18|NA|TRBV5-5
CASSLGPRRGLGNQPQHF
TGTGCCAGCAGCTTGGGGCCCCGGAGGGGTCTAGGCAATCAGCCCCAGCATTTT
>NA|TRBJ2-1|13|NA|TRBV11-2
CASSVVGGTVQFF
TGTGCCAGCAGCGTAGTGGGGGGCACTGTGCAGTTCTTC
>few|TRBJ2-7|17|TRBD2|TRBV13
CASSLIGGRAGTYEQYF
TGTGCCAGCAGCTTAATAGGTGGACGAGCGGGAACCTACGAGCAGTACTTC
>NA|TRBJ2-7|18|NA|TRBV7-6
CASSLGRRLDRYSYEQYF
TGTGCCAGCAGCTTAGGGAGGCGACTAGACCGGTACTCCTACGAGCAGTACTTC
>NA|TRBJ2-3|18|NA|TRBV7-9
CASRDLGRAEPFTDTQYF
TGTGCCAGCAGGGACTTGGGACGAGCGGAACCATTCACAGATACGCAGTATTTT
>NA|TRBJ1-1|15|NA|TRBV6-1
CASSLRTGGNTEAFF
TGTGCCAGCAGTCTTCGAACCGGGGGGAACACTGAAGCTTTCTTT
>NA|TRBJ2-1|17|TRBD1|TRBV12-3/TRBV12-4
CASSWIPGQGAHNEQFF
TGTGCCAGCAGTTGGATTCCGGGACAGGGGGCCCACAATGAGCAGTTCTTC
>NA|TRBJ2-7|13|NA|TRBV30
CARRASGFTEQYF
TGTGCCCGGAGGGCTAGTGGATTCACCGAGCAGTACTTC
>NA|TRBJ2-3|16|NA|TRBV29-1
CSVEGTTTSSTDTQYF
TGCAGCGTTGAAGGAACCACGACTTCTAGCACAGATACGCAGTATTTT
>NA|TRBJ1-4|15|NA|TRBV18
CASSPRGQSNEKLFF
TGTGCCAGCTCACCACGGGGGCAATCCAATGAAAAACTGTTTTTT
>NA|TRBJ2-1|15|TRBD1|TRBV7-3
CASSLFTGAYNEQFF
TGTGCCAGCAGCTTATTCACAGGGGCCTACAATGAGCAGTTCTTC
>few|TRBJ1-2|17|TRBD1|TRBV20-1
CSARDRKGQGARYGYTF
TGCAGTGCTAGAGATCGAAAGGGACAGGGGGCGCGGTATGGCTACACCTTC
>few|TRBJ2-1|13|NA|TRBV20-1
CSARRDLYNEQFF
TGCAGTGCTAGACGGGACCTCTACAATGAGCAGTTCTTC
>few|TRBJ2-7|14|NA|TRBV15
CATSKSLWDYEQYF
TGTGCCACCAGCAAAAGCTTGTGGGATTACGAGCAGTACTTC
>few|TRBJ2-5|15|TRBD2|TRBV11-2
CASSLERTSWETQYF
TGTGCCAGCAGCTTAGAAAGGACTAGCTGGGAGACCCAGTACTTC
>NA|TRBJ2-5|15|NA|TRBV20-1
CRARIPGGTVKTQYF
TGCCGTGCTAGAATCCCCGGAGGCACAGTGAAGACCCAGTACTTC
>NA|TRBJ1-6|12|NA|TRBV20-1
CNARVRNSPLHF
TGCAATGCTAGGGTCAGGAACTCACCCCTCCACTTT
>NA|TRBJ2-7|13|NA|TRBV2
CASIGDVAYEQYF
TGTGCCAGCATAGGGGACGTCGCCTACGAGCAGTACTTC
>NA|TRBJ2-7|17|TRBD2|TRBV14
CASSPRYSGSKNYEQYF
TGTGCCAGCAGCCCAAGATATAGCGGGAGTAAAAACTACGAGCAGTACTTC
>NA|TRBJ1-6|15|TRBD1|TRBV28
CASSIRTGGSSPLHF
TGTGCCAGCAGTATACGGACAGGGGGCTCTTCACCCCTCCACTTT
>NA|TRBJ2-3|18|NA|TRBV5-1
CASSLVAWRTGSADTQYF
TGCGCCAGCAGCTTGGTCGCATGGCGAACAGGGAGCGCAGATACGCAGTATTTT
>few|TRBJ1-2|15|NA|TRBV6-5
CASSYQSPGLNGYTF
TGTGCCAGCAGTTACCAGTCACCGGGGCTAAATGGCTACACCTTC
>NA|TRBJ1-1|12|NA|TRBV10-3
CAISERGTEAFF
TGTGCCATCAGTGAACGGGGGACTGAAGCTTTCTTT
>few|TRBJ1-5|13|NA|TRBV10-2
CASRDSTNQPQHF
TGCGCCAGCAGGGACAGTACCAATCAGCCCCAGCATTTT
>NA|TRBJ2-1|13|NA|TRBV2
CASRRDGNNEQFF
TGTGCCAGCAGACGGGACGGGAACAATGAGCAGTTCTTC
>few|TRBJ2-7|15|TRBD2|TRBV6-1
CASSERGTSPYEQYF
TGTGCCAGCAGTGAACGCGGGACTAGTCCCTACGAGCAGTACTTC
>NA|TRBJ2-1|15|TRBD2|TRBV5-1
CASSLVAGGSVEQFF
TGCGCCAGCAGCTTGGTAGCGGGAGGGTCGGTTGAGCAGTTCTTC
>NA|TRBJ2-5|15|TRBD1|TRBV6-1
CASGNRGGIQETQYF
TGTGCCAGCGGAAACAGGGGCGGAATACAAGAGACCCAGTACTTC